This T cell receptor beta chain originates from a study of Ad26.COV2.S vaccination and SARS-CoV-2 variants. In the study overall: Donor got 5x10^10 or 1x10^11 viral particles of Ad26.COV2.S.

Germline V gene sequence: CDR1 SGHTA, CDR2 FQGNSA. The CDR3 is 15 amino acids. Trimming left V 1 base short and J 4 bases short, with 11 bases between. With respect to this clone: Its antigen is as yet unknown.

The treatment denotes: 15 to 20 received Ad26.COV2.S at low or high dose, single or two shots; five or six received placebo; per-sample allocation not given. Samples were taken on day 63 after the first vaccine or placebo injection. Here immunoSEQ multiplex PCR was the method, and the copy in TCRdb shows in-frame clones only, minus some. Seen here are approximately 420,000 clones, 88% observed once, and the top ten hold about 3.5%. Study findings and constraints: Total responses of T cells may have been underestimated by the analyses of TCR breadth and depth.

This TCR was recovered from a person between 18 and 65 years old who received the Ad26.COV2.S COVID-19 vaccine or a placebo. The specimen comprised peripheral blood, sampled in a trial of Ad26.COV2.S vaccine versus placebo. The rearrangement links TRBV7-2 to TRBJ1-5, with D unresolved. The CDR3 DNA reads as TGTGCCAGCAGCTTAGATAGCGGTGGAAATCAGCCCCAGCATTTT. Translated: CASSLDSGGNQPQHF.